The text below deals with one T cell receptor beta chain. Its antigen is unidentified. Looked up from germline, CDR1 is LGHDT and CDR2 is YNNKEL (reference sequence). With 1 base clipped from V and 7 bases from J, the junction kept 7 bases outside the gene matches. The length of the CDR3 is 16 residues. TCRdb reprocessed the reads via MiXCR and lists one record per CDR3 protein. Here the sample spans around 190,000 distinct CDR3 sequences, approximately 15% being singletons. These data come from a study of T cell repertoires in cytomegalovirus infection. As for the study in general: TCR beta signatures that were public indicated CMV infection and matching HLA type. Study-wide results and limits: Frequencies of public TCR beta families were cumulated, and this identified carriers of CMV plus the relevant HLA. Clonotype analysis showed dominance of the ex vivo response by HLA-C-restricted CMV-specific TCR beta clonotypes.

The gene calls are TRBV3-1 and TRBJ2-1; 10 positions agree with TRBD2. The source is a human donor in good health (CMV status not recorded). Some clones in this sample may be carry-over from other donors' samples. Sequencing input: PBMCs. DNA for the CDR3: TGTGCCAGCAGCCAAGGAGCTAGCGGGGGAGGTAATGAGCAGTTCTTC. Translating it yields CASSQGASGGGNEQFF.